This entry lists 24 T cell receptor beta chains sequenced from one sample in a study of cytomegalovirus exposure and HLA in healthy donors. Amplification used 60 Vbeta primers and 13 Jbeta primers. Profiled with immunoSEQ multiplex PCR; TCRdb holds only in-frame clones, not every one. The data hold 150,000 to 200,000 clones, with around 80% observed a single time. Sequences were obtained from PBMCs. These receptors were taken from a human donor in good health.

The J gene is TRBJ2-3, the V gene TRBV19, with a possible D match to TRBD2 (5 bases). Germline V gene lookup returns CDR1 LNHDA and CDR2 SQIVND (reference sequence). The CDR3 runs 15 residues. V lost 5 bases and J 4 bases, leaving 16 bases between the germline ends. Here the CDR3 reads CASSSLAELADTQYF. In nucleotides, the CDR3 is TGTGCCAGTAGTTCCCTAGCCGAATTAGCAGATACGCAGTATTTT.

The gene calls are TRBV2 and TRBJ1-2, with no clear D. The CDR3 runs to 12 residues. Germline CDR1 is SNHLY and CDR2 is FYNNEI. Trimming cost V 5 bases and J 7 bases, with 11 bases left between them. The CDR3 DNA follows: TGTGCCAGCAGTCTAGCGGGGTCTGGCTACACCTTC. Amino acids: CASSLAGSGYTF.

This chain links TRBV10-3 with TRBJ1-5; 7 positions match TRBD1. The ends lost 7 bases at V and 5 bases at J; junction bases unmatched: 5. The CDR3 covers 13 residues. CDR1 is ENHRY and CDR2 is SYGVKD in the germline V gene. Here the CDR3 reads CAITGGGDQPQHF. The CDR3 DNA reads as TGTGCCATCACAGGGGGAGGAGATCAGCCCCAGCATTTT.

The rearrangement uses TRBV10-3 and TRBJ1-4; D possibly corresponds to TRBD1 (5 bases). V dropped 4 bases and J dropped 3 bases, with 15 bases sitting between them. Germline CDR1 is ENHRY and CDR2 is SYGVKD. The CDR3 consists of 16 residues. CDR3: CAISVNAGRSNEKLFF. The CDR3, as DNA: TGTGCCATCAGTGTTAATGCAGGGCGGTCTAATGAAAAACTGTTTTTT.

The chain couples TRBV7-9 to TRBJ2-7; a weak D match, TRBD1 (7 bases). This CDR3 is built from 13 residues. Germline V lookup: CDR1 SEHNR, CDR2 FQNEAQ (reference sequence). Trimming shortened V by 5 bases and J by 6 bases, and 14 bases separated the two germline ends. CDR3 sequence: CASSKFQGGEQYF. DNA for the CDR3: TGTGCCAGCAGCAAGTTCCAGGGGGGCGAGCAGTACTTC. Together with reference TRBV7-9 and TRBJ2-7, the CDR3 gives the full variable domain: DTGVSQNPRHKITKRGQNVTFRCDPISEHNRLYWYRQTLGQGPEFLTYFQNEAQLEKSRLLSDRFSAERPKGSFSTLEIQRTEQGDSAMYLCASSKFQGGEQYFGPGTRLTVT.

The chain recombines TRBV2 with TRBJ2-7; TRBD2 matches 7 bases. The length of the CDR3 is 14 residues. Germline CDR1 is SNHLY and CDR2 is FYNNEI. V lost 4 bases to trimming and J lost 4 bases; unmatched junction nucleotides: 7. The CDR3 spells CASSVVSGAYEQYF. DNA for the CDR3: TGTGCCAGCAGTGTAGTAAGCGGGGCTTACGAGCAGTACTTC. Full variable domain (missing parts from reference TRBV2 and TRBJ2-7): EPEVTQTPSHQVTQMGQEVILRCVPISNHLYFYWYRQILGQKVEFLVSFYNNEISEKSEIFDDQFSVERPDGSNFTLKIRSTKLEDSAMYFCASSVVSGAYEQYFGPGTRLTVT.

This clone was found once. The chain combines TRBV21-1 with TRBJ2-6; the table's D call of TRBD2 was not tested on the DNA. TRBV21-1 is noted as a pseudogene. The CDR3 length is 17 residues. The chain's CDR3 is CASSSRGGSSGANVLTF. CDR3 DNA: TGTGCCAGCAGCTCTCGGGGGGGGAGTTCTGGGGCCAACGTCCTGACTTTC.

V is TRBV6-1 and J is TRBJ1-1; D not certain. Per germline, CDR1 MNHNS and CDR2 SASEGT. Between the trimmed V and J ends, which lost 7 bases and 0 bases, there was a span of 15 bases. CDR3 length equals 15 residues. CDR3 DNA sequence: TGTGCCAGCAACGACATCTTCCCCATGAACACTGAAGCTTTCTTT. This codes for CASNDIFPMNTEAFF.

The genes are TRBV9 and TRBJ1-1; 7 positions match TRBD1. Germline loops: CDR1 SGDLS, CDR2 YYNGEE. Trimming cost V 0 bases and J 0 bases; bases outside gene matches: 5. The CDR3 sequence is 16 residues long. For the CDR3, the DNA is TGTGCCAGCAGCGTAGGGGGACAGCTCATGAACACTGAAGCTTTCTTT. Translating gives CASSVGGQLMNTEAFF. The entire variable domain, with the rest obtained from reference TRBV9 and TRBJ1-1, is as follows: DSGVTQTPKHLITATGQRVTLRCSPRSGDLSVYWYQQSLDQGLQFLIQYYNGEERAKGNILERFSAQQFPDLHSELNLSSLELGDSALYFCASSVGGQLMNTEAFFGQGTRLTVV.

The rearrangement joins TRBV5-1 to TRBJ2-3, with a weak D call TRBD2 (6 bases). V was clipped by 0 bases and J by 3 bases, with 14 bases between them. The CDR3 is made up of 16 amino acids. Germline assignment: CDR1 SGHRS and CDR2 YFSETQ. The CDR3 sequence: CASSLAQGGRTDTQYF. The CDR3 DNA follows: TGCGCCAGCAGCTTGGCCCAGGGAGGACGGACAGATACGCAGTATTTT.

This rearrangement joins TRBV7-2 to TRBJ1-1; TRBD1 matches at 7 bases. With 5 bases clipped from V and 4 bases from J, the junction kept 7 bases outside the gene matches. Germline CDR1 reads SGHTA; CDR2 reads FQGNSA. The CDR3 has 14 amino acids. CDR3 region: CASSRHSGGTEAFF. CDR3 DNA: TGTGCCAGCAGCCGACACTCAGGGGGCACTGAAGCTTTCTTT.

This clone has a single count. The chain links TRBV11-3 to TRBJ2-2; possibly TRBD1 for D (5 bases). Trimming cost V 0 bases and J 3 bases, with 5 bases left between them. Germline V lookup: CDR1 SGHNT, CDR2 YENEEA. CDR3 length: 14 amino acids. CDR3 coding DNA: TGTGCCAGCAGCTTAGACAGGGACACCGGGGAGCTGTTTTTT. Protein: CASSLDRDTGELFF.

V is TRBV7-9 and J is TRBJ1-5; perhaps TRBD1 as D (5 bases). The CDR3 runs 12 residues. Germline lookup yields CDR1 SEHNR and CDR2 FQNEAQ (reference sequence). V was clipped by 1 base and J by 13 bases, with 11 bases between them. The CDR3: CASSLVVGDQHF. The CDR3 nucleotides read TGTGCCAGCAGCTTAGTAGTAGGGGATCAGCATTTT.

This clone appeared a few times. The rearrangement links TRBV6-1 to TRBJ1-2, with TRBD1 matching over 7 bases. This CDR3 comprises 14 residues. The V gene's germline CDR1 is MNHNS and CDR2 SASEGT. The ends lost 8 bases at V and 3 bases at J; junction bases unmatched: 9. The CDR3 DNA reads TGTGCCAGCGTAAAACAGGGGCTGGACTATGGCTACACCTTC. The encoded protein is CASVKQGLDYGYTF.

This clone came up a few times. The chain combines TRBV29-1 with TRBJ2-3; 13 bases align to TRBD2. This CDR3 has 17 residues. In germline, CDR1 is SQVTM, CDR2 ANQGSEA. V was pared by 3 bases and J by 0 bases, with 6 bases of the junction left unmatched. CDR3 sequence: CSVEGGLAGLSTDTQYF. The CDR3 DNA is TGCAGCGTTGAGGGGGGACTAGCGGGACTTAGCACAGATACGCAGTATTTT.

This chain connects TRBV5-6 to TRBJ1-4, with a possible D match to TRBD1 (5 bases). This CDR3 has 16 residues. Germline loops: CDR1 SGHDT, CDR2 YYEEEE. V was trimmed by 4 bases and J by 6 bases, leaving 19 bases between them. CDR3 nucleotides: TGTGCCAGCAGCCCTTGGGGGGTGAGGGAGGATGAAAAACTGTTTTTT. Amino acid sequence: CASSPWGVREDEKLFF.

This sequence joins TRBV5-1 and TRBJ1-5; TRBD1 is a possible D gene (5 bases). This CDR3 spans 15 amino acids. Trimming stripped 0 bases from V and 0 bases from J, with 7 bases between. The germline CDR1 and CDR2 sequences are SGHRS and YFSETQ. The CDR3 loop reads CASSLAGASNQPQHF. The CDR3 coding sequence is TGCGCCAGCAGCTTGGCTGGGGCTAGCAATCAGCCCCAGCATTTT.

This sequence joins TRBV5-4 and TRBJ2-6; 7 bases are a match to TRBD1. The V segment lost 0 bases and the J segment 3 bases; nucleotides outside the gene matches: 12. In germline, CDR1 is SGHNT, CDR2 YYREEE (reference sequence). CDR3 length: 19 residues. CDR3 in amino acids: CASSLDGRGQRGGANVLTF. In DNA form, the CDR3 reads TGTGCCAGCAGCTTGGACGGAAGGGGGCAGAGAGGTGGGGCCAACGTCCTGACTTTC.

This chain uses TRBV4-1 with TRBJ2-5; TRBD1 matches 8 bases. V lost 2 bases to trimming and J lost 3 bases; unmatched junction nucleotides: 5. Germline V gives CDR1 MGHRA, CDR2 YSYEKL. There are 15 residues in the CDR3. DNA for the CDR3: TGCGCCAGCAGCCAACTTGGGACAGGAGAAGAGACCCAGTACTTC. Its translation is CASSQLGTGEETQYF.

The chain is built from TRBV9 and TRBJ1-2, with 11 positions matching TRBD1. The CDR3 is 16 residues long. Germline V gene sequence: CDR1 SGDLS, CDR2 YYNGEE. Trimming removed 3 bases from V and 3 bases from J; junction bases left unmatched: 7. CDR3 in amino acids: CASSGGRDRGDYGYTF. The CDR3 coding sequence is TGTGCCAGCAGCGGGGGCCGGGACAGGGGGGACTATGGCTACACCTTC.

This chain links TRBV2 with TRBJ1-1; 7 nucleotides line up with TRBD1. This CDR3 has 19 residues. The germline V gene encodes CDR1 SNHLY and CDR2 FYNNEI. Unmatched junction bases numbered 20, after V lost 2 bases and J lost 5 bases. The CDR3 spells CASSEIGERSFSGGTEAFF. CDR3 in DNA: TGTGCCAGCAGTGAAATTGGTGAACGTTCTTTTTCAGGGGGGACTGAAGCTTTCTTT.

The chain has TRBV5-1 and TRBJ2-3; no firm D call. This CDR3 comprises 13 residues. Trimming pared 4 bases from V and 2 bases from J, leaving 8 bases between. The germline V gene has CDR1 SGHRS and CDR2 YFSETQ. In DNA form, the CDR3 reads TGCGCCAGCAGCCCGAGATACACAGATACGCAGTATTTT. Protein product: CASSPRYTDTQYF.

This chain connects TRBV9 to TRBJ1-1; D call uncertain. The germline V and J ends were trimmed by 3 bases and 7 bases, with 10 bases remaining between them. Germline V gene data show CDR1 as SGDLS and CDR2 as YYNGEE. The CDR3 runs to 12 residues. The CDR3 loop is CASSESGGEAFF. The CDR3 region has the DNA TGTGCCAGCAGCGAGAGCGGCGGTGAAGCTTTCTTT.

The chain has TRBV27 and TRBJ1-2, with 8 positions matching TRBD1. CDR3 length: 14 residues. Germline CDR1 MNHEY, CDR2 SMNVEV (reference sequence). V dropped 5 bases and J dropped 4; count of bases not matched to a gene: 6. CDR3 DNA sequence: TGTGCCAGCAGTCGGACAGGGCGAGGCTATGGCTACACCTTC. Protein product: CASSRTGRGYGYTF.